One and the same sample provided the 24 T cell receptor beta chains below, sequenced in a study of T cells after yellow fever vaccination. TCRdb re-analysed the 5' RACE reads in MiXCR, keeping a single row per CDR3 protein. This table has 200,000 to 250,000 distinct CDR3 sequences, 6.5% to 8.5% appearing once. This sample comprised CD4+ T cells sorted from PBMCs, obtained 15 days after the yellow fever booster vaccination. The receptors derive from a man between 25 and 39 years old who received the YFV17D yellow fever vaccine.

The rearrangement joins TRBV29-1 to TRBJ2-7; TRBD1 matches at 12 bases. Trimming took 6 bases from V and 6 from J; bases not matched to a gene: 9. This CDR3 comprises 14 residues. CDR1 is SQVTM, CDR2 ANQGSEA, per germline. CDR3: CSVGTGGRSGEQYF. The CDR3, as DNA: TGCAGCGTCGGGACAGGGGGCCGTTCGGGCGAGCAGTACTTC.

This clonotype was recorded a few times. The chain employs TRBV9 and TRBJ2-1; 15 bases are shared with TRBD2. Germline CDR1 reads SGDLS; CDR2 reads YYNGEE. With V trimmed by 4 bases and J by 13 bases, 6 bases remained unmatched. This CDR3 has 14 residues. DNA for the CDR3: TGTGCCAGCAGCCCAGGACTAGCGGGAGGGAGTCAGTTCTTC. Its translation: CASSPGLAGGSQFF.

V usage is TRBV5-6 and J usage is TRBJ2-1; TRBD2 is a possible D gene (5 bases). V shed 2 bases and J shed 5 bases, with 14 bases lying between them. The CDR3 is 15 residues long. Per germline, CDR1 SGHDT and CDR2 YYEEEE. As DNA, the CDR3 is TGTGCCAGCAGCTTAAGGGTTACAGCGGACAATGAGCAGTTCTTC. Protein product: CASSLRVTADNEQFF.

In this sample, this clonotype turned up many times. The chain employs TRBV5-6 and TRBJ2-4; D is possibly TRBD1 (6 bases). The V end was cut by 2 bases, the J end by 4 bases, with 7 bases between. Germline CDR1 and CDR2: SGHDT and YYEEEE. The CDR3 has 13 amino acids. This CDR3 reads CASSLTGKNIQYF. The CDR3 DNA reads as TGTGCCAGCAGCTTAACAGGGAAAAACATTCAGTACTTC.

This clonotype was recorded many times. The chain is built from TRBV29-1 and TRBJ1-2; 8 bases are a match to TRBD1. V lost 4 bases, J lost 8 bases, and 9 bases stayed unmatched. CDR1 is SQVTM, CDR2 ANQGSEA, per germline. The length of the CDR3 is 13 residues. The CDR3: CSVGVARGHGYTF. CDR3 DNA: TGCAGCGTTGGGGTGGCCAGGGGGCACGGCTACACCTTC. The full variable domain, its missing parts supplied by reference TRBV29-1 and TRBJ1-2, is SAVISQKPSRDICQRGTSLTIQCQVDSQVTMMFWYRQQPGQSLTLIATANQGSEATYESGFVIDKFPISRPNLTFSTLTVSNMSPEDSSIYLCSVGVARGHGYTFGSGTRLTVV.

The chain carries TRBV7-8 and TRBJ2-2; maybe TRBD2 (6 bases). The CDR3 consists of 19 residues. CDR1 SGHVS and CDR2 FQNEAQ come from the germline V gene. V shed 3 bases and J shed 3 bases, with 23 bases lying between them. The CDR3 here is CASSLALLPGLMDTGELFF. CDR3 bases: TGTGCCAGCAGCTTGGCTCTGCTTCCGGGACTCATGGACACCGGGGAGCTGTTTTTT.

At least ten counts were recorded for this clonotype. Here the CDR3 reads CASSPTTYNEQFF. CDR3 DNA sequence: TGTGCCAGCAGTCCCACGACATACAATGAGCAGTTCTTC. The rearrangement joins TRBV6-6 to TRBJ2-1; D gene unclear. The V end lost 5 bases, the J end lost 4 bases, and 9 bases lay between the germline ends. CDR1 is MNHNY, CDR2 SVGAGI, per germline (reference sequence). CDR3 length: 13 residues.

This clonotype occurred many times. The chain employs TRBV5-1 and TRBJ2-2; no firm D call. Germline loops: CDR1 SGHRS, CDR2 YFSETQ. CDR3 size: 12 residues. The V end lost 1 base, the J end lost 7 bases, and 5 bases lay between the germline ends. CDR3 loop: CASSLTNGELFF. CDR3 in DNA: TGCGCCAGCAGCTTGACAAACGGGGAGCTGTTTTTT.

The V call is TRBV20-1, the J call TRBJ2-5, with no clear D. CDR1 and CDR2 from the germline V gene are DFQATT and SNEGSKA (reference sequence). The CDR3 has 13 residues. The V gene lost 7 bases and the J gene lost 4 bases, with 16 bases spanning the gap. CDR3 residues: CSVKPRDRETQYF. CDR3 coding DNA: TGCAGTGTTAAGCCGCGTGATCGAGAGACCCAGTACTTC.

This clonotype occurred a few times. V is TRBV7-8 and J is TRBJ2-7; perhaps D is TRBD1 or TRBD2 (5 bases each). The CDR3 has 13 amino acids. CDR1 is SGHVS and CDR2 is FQNEAQ in the germline V gene. Trimming left V 0 bases short and J 5 bases short, with 8 bases between. For the CDR3, the DNA is TGTGCCAGCAGCTTAGCGGGGGTCGACGAGCAGTACTTC. This codes for CASSLAGVDEQYF.

This clonotype was seen many times. The chain links TRBV10-3 to TRBJ2-7, with D perhaps TRBD1 (7 bases). Germline V CDR1 and CDR2: ENHRY, SYGVKD. The CDR3 has 14 residues. Trimming removed 4 bases at V and 3 bases at J, with 13 bases between. The CDR3 is CAISGTTGDYEQYF. The CDR3 DNA reads as TGTGCCATCAGTGGGACTACAGGGGACTACGAGCAGTACTTC.

At least ten counts were recorded for this clonotype. The chain is built from TRBV6-1 and TRBJ1-2; possible D gene TRBD1, 6 bases. The germline CDR1 and CDR2 sequences are MNHNS and SASEGT. CDR3 size: 13 residues. V lost 7 bases, J lost 0 bases, and 9 bases lay in between. CDR3 sequence (DNA): TGTGCCAGCACCACAGGGACTAACTATGGCTACACCTTC. Its protein is CASTTGTNYGYTF.

The sample holds many counts of this clonotype. The rearrangement joins TRBV11-2 to TRBJ2-3, with D tentatively TRBD1 (6 bases). With 5 bases removed from V and 5 bases from J, the gap between germline ends came to 11 bases. The CDR3 has 13 residues. From germline, CDR1 is SGHAT and CDR2 FQNNGV. This chain's CDR3 is CASSAQTGDTQYF. CDR3 nucleotides: TGTGCCAGCAGCGCGCAGACAGGAGATACGCAGTATTTT.

This clonotype was seen ten or more times. V and J are TRBV6-2 or TRBV6-3 and TRBJ2-7; no definite D call. Between the trimmed V and J ends, which lost 6 bases and 4 bases, there was a span of 13 bases. In germline, CDR1 is MNHEY, CDR2 SVGEGT. The CDR3 has 13 amino acids. DNA of the CDR3: TGTGCCAGCAGCCAAATGAAGGGATACGAGCAGTACTTC. It yields the protein CASSQMKGYEQYF.

The chain couples TRBV10-3 to TRBJ1-6; D unresolved. The CDR3 is 13 residues long. With 6 bases removed from V and 13 bases from J, the gap between germline ends came to 16 bases. Germline V lookup: CDR1 ENHRY, CDR2 SYGVKD. CDR3 DNA: TGTGCCATCAGCCACCCCCCACCCGCGCCCCTCCACTTT. It encodes CAISHPPPAPLHF.

This clonotype was picked up a small number of times. The chain carries TRBV18 and TRBJ2-1; D not resolved. Germline values: CDR1 KGHSH, CDR2 LQKENI. The CDR3 contains 14 residues. Trimming cost V 3 bases and J 6 bases, with 12 bases left between them. The CDR3 region is CASSPTRRANEQFF. The CDR3 DNA is TGTGCCAGCTCACCCACCCGTCGGGCCAATGAGCAGTTCTTC.

In its sample, this clonotype was seen many times. The chain employs TRBV28 and TRBJ2-3; 9 bases align to TRBD2. The CDR3 is 15 amino acids. Germline values: CDR1 MDHEN, CDR2 SYDVKM. Losses at the gene ends were 4 bases for V and 1 base for J; bases not matched to a gene: 3. Written as DNA, the CDR3 is TGTGCCAGCAGTTCCCCTAGCGGGGGCACAGATACGCAGTATTTT. Translation gives CASSSPSGGTDTQYF. Full variable domain (missing parts from reference TRBV28 and TRBJ2-3): DVKVTQSSRYLVKRTGEKVFLECVQDMDHENMFWYRQDPGLGLRLIYFSYDVKMKEKGDIPEGYSVSREKKERFSLILESASTNQTSMYLCASSSPSGGTDTQYFGPGTRLTVL.

In this sample, this clonotype turned up many times. This sequence joins TRBV20-1 and TRBJ2-1; perhaps TRBD1 as D (6 bases). Germline assignment: CDR1 DFQATT and CDR2 SNEGSKA (reference sequence). The CDR3 covers 15 residues. With 6 bases removed from V and 0 bases from J, the gap between germline ends came to 15 bases. The CDR3 loop is CSARGGHLSYNEQFF. The CDR3 region has the DNA TGCAGTGCCCGTGGGGGACACCTCTCCTACAATGAGCAGTTCTTC.

This clonotype was detected only a few times. The chain has TRBV20-1 and TRBJ2-3; D is possibly TRBD1 (5 bases). Germline CDR1 is DFQATT and CDR2 is SNEGSKA (reference sequence). The V end was cut by 5 bases, the J end by 0 bases, with 12 bases between. The CDR3 has 14 residues. For the CDR3, the DNA is TGCAGTGCTCCCCAGTACAGGAGCACAGATACGCAGTATTTT. It translates to CSAPQYRSTDTQYF.

This clonotype was counted at least ten times. The rearrangement links TRBV14 to TRBJ2-7, with a tentative D call TRBD2 (6 bases). This CDR3 comprises 19 residues. The germline V gene has CDR1 SGHDN and CDR2 FVKESK. The V end lost 1 base, the J end lost 2 bases, and 24 bases lay between the germline ends. The CDR3 here is CASSQGHGGTLVKTYEQYF. As DNA, the CDR3 is TGTGCCAGCAGCCAAGGACACGGCGGGACCCTTGTAAAGACCTACGAGCAGTACTTC.

This clonotype occurred a few times. The gene calls are TRBV10-3 and TRBJ2-5, with 8 bases lining up with TRBD1. The CDR3 contains 15 residues. Germline trimming cut 5 bases from V and 2 bases from J; bases unmatched to any gene: 7. CDR1 is ENHRY, CDR2 SYGVKD, per germline. The DNA for the CDR3 is TGTGCCATCAGTACCGGGACAGGCAGGCAAGAGACCCAGTACTTC. Protein: CAISTGTGRQETQYF.

The chain uses TRBV28 and TRBJ2-5; 12 bases map to TRBD2. This CDR3 comprises 14 residues. Germline V CDR1 and CDR2: MDHEN, SYDVKM. Trimming cost V 5 bases and J 5 bases; bases outside gene matches: 3. This chain's CDR3 is CASSRTSGIETQYF. The CDR3 region has the DNA TGTGCCAGCAGTCGGACTAGCGGGATTGAGACCCAGTACTTC.

This clonotype has a handful of counts. The rearrangement links TRBV5-1 to TRBJ2-4; 11 nucleotides match TRBD1. The V segment lost 0 bases and the J segment 1 base; nucleotides outside the gene matches: 6. The CDR3 has 18 residues. Germline lookup yields CDR1 SGHRS and CDR2 YFSETQ. The CDR3 nucleotides are TGCGCCAGCAGCTTGGAAGGACAGGGGGCTTTGGCCAAAAACATTCAGTACTTC. Translated: CASSLEGQGALAKNIQYF.

This clonotype was counted ten times or more. The chain recombines TRBV20-1 with TRBJ2-7; TRBD2 agrees at 12 bases. Trimming cost V 3 bases and J 0 bases; bases outside gene matches: 3. This CDR3 comprises 15 residues. Germline-derived CDR1 and CDR2 are DFQATT and SNEGSKA (reference sequence). The CDR3 DNA reads TGCAGTGCTAGCTCGACTAGCGGGAGCTCCTACGAGCAGTACTTC. Its protein product is CSASSTSGSSYEQYF.